Below are 18 T cell receptor beta chains sequenced from a single sample in a study of T cells expressing NK-cell markers. TCRdb reprocessed the 5' RACE reads; each CDR3 protein has one entry and no DNA is given. This table lists about 550,000 distinct CDR3 sequences. Source material: blood T cells: a sorted CD56 or NKG2C T cell subset, CD4+ or CD8+ T cells, or bulk PBMC T cells (not recorded which). These receptors were taken from a man in his late teens or twenties in good health.

The chain uses TRBV9 and TRBJ2-1; TCRdb's D call, TRBD2, is unchecked because there is no DNA. The CDR3 runs 16 residues. Germline V gene sequence: CDR1 SGDLS, CDR2 YYNGEE. The CDR3 is CASSANPGGLYNEQFF.

CDR3: CASSDTWTSGRSGQFF. This chain connects TRBV7-2 to TRBJ2-1; the D call from TCRdb, TRBD2, cannot be confirmed without DNA. The germline gives CDR1 SGHTA, CDR2 FQGNSA. This CDR3 region has 16 residues.

This chain joins TRBV12-3 or TRBV12-4 and TRBJ2-5; TCRdb proposes TRBD1, but this gene call is untestable without DNA. The CDR3 loop spans 14 amino acids. CDR3 sequence reads: CASRGSGVQETQYF.

The chain couples TRBV18 to TRBJ2-7; the D call of TRBD2 rests on TCRdb alone, since no DNA is present to check it. CDR1 and CDR2 from the germline V gene are KGHSH and LQKENI. The CDR3 is 12 amino acids. The CDR3 here is CASSLPISEQYF.

V and J are TRBV7-2 and TRBJ2-3; the TRBD2 assignment by TCRdb is unverifiable without DNA. CDR1 and CDR2 from the germline V gene are SGHTA and FQGNSA. This CDR3 region has 15 residues. CDR3 residues: CASSPTTSGTDTQYF.

The chain couples TRBV27 to TRBJ2-3; the TCRdb D gene call, TRBD2, has no DNA to confirm it. The CDR3 runs 16 residues. CDR1 and CDR2 (germline): MNHEY, SMNVEV (reference sequence). CDR3 sequence reads: CASSQGSSGPRDTQYF.

The chain links TRBV12-3 or TRBV12-4 to TRBJ1-4; TCRdb calls TRBD1, which cannot be checked without DNA. This CDR3 region has 13 residues. The CDR3: CATGSGRNEKLFF.

CDR3 loop: CSASLPGNNEQYF. The chain recombines TRBV20-1 with TRBJ2-7; there is no DNA to check the TCRdb D call of TRBD1. Germline values: CDR1 DFQATT, CDR2 SNEGSKA (reference sequence). This CDR3 comprises 13 residues.

The chain has TRBV20-1 and TRBJ1-1; the TCRdb call, TRBD1, lacks DNA for checking. This CDR3 has 14 amino acids. Germline V CDR1 and CDR2: DFQATT, SNEGSKA (reference sequence). The CDR3 sequence is CSARLKGHPSLAFF.

The V and J genes are TRBV5-1 and TRBJ2-1; without DNA, the TCRdb call of TRBD2 cannot be checked. Per germline, CDR1 SGHRS and CDR2 YFSETQ. The CDR3 is 15 residues long. CDR3 region: CASNAGGWPVDEQFF.

This rearrangement joins TRBV20-1 to TRBJ1-6; the TCRdb D gene call, TRBD1, has no DNA to confirm it. CDR3 size: 13 residues. Looked up from germline, CDR1 is DFQATT and CDR2 is SNEGSKA (reference sequence). CDR3: CSAMDTGNSPLHF.

The rearrangement uses TRBV12-3 or TRBV12-4 and TRBJ1-5; TCRdb selects TRBD1, and the lack of DNA leaves this call unchecked. The CDR3 has 15 amino acids. The CDR3 sequence: CASTSTGVLNQPQHF.

The V and J genes are TRBV2 and TRBJ2-2. This CDR3 region has 12 residues. Germline lookup yields CDR1 SNHLY and CDR2 FYNNEI. The CDR3 loop is CAPRLRTGELFF.

The chain employs TRBV6-2 or TRBV6-3 and TRBJ2-3. The CDR3 contains 14 residues. Per germline, CDR1 MNHEY and CDR2 SVGEGT. This chain's CDR3 is CASSASRITDTQYF.

The rearrangement links TRBV20-1 to TRBJ2-7. The germline gives CDR1 DFQATT, CDR2 SNEGSKA (reference sequence). The CDR3 contains 13 residues. This CDR3 is CSARVLAVGEQYF.

The rearrangement links TRBV20-1 to TRBJ2-2; TCRdb's assignment of TRBD2 cannot be checked, as there is no DNA. The germline CDR1 and CDR2 sequences are DFQATT and SNEGSKA (reference sequence). The CDR3 covers 17 residues. CDR3 loop: CSARTYLAGEGTGELFF.

J is TRBJ2-1 and V is TRBV20-1; TCRdb selects TRBD2, and the lack of DNA leaves this call unchecked. The CDR3 is 15 amino acids. Germline V gene sequence: CDR1 DFQATT, CDR2 SNEGSKA (reference sequence). CDR3 protein: CSARDSTSGYNEQFF.

The J gene is TRBJ1-5, the V gene TRBV6-2 or TRBV6-3; TCRdb selects TRBD1, and the lack of DNA leaves this call unchecked. The CDR3 is made up of 20 amino acids. The V gene's germline CDR1 is MNHEY and CDR2 SVGEGT. The CDR3 reads CATTELSGGTGNLGNQPQHF.